These 28 T cell receptor beta chains originate from one sample sequenced in a study of OX40 agonist ivuxolimab in advanced cancers. Sequencing used immunoSEQ multiplex PCR; TCRdb keeps in-frame clones, though not all of them. The table includes about 83,000 clones, about 88% detected once. The sequencing used CD4+ or CD8+ T cells sorted from blood, collected in a trial of the OX40 agonist ivuxolimab. The source is an adult with an advanced solid tumor such as melanoma, head and neck, liver or kidney cancer.

CDR3 amino acids: CASSPWTVKYGYTF. In DNA form, the CDR3 reads TGTGCCAGCAGCCCTTGGACCGTTAAATATGGCTACACCTTC. The chain carries TRBV5-4 and TRBJ1-2; no clear D. The CDR3 has 14 residues. Germline-derived CDR1 and CDR2 are SGHNT and YYREEE (reference sequence). V shed 4 bases and J shed 5 bases, with 15 bases lying between them. The variable domain in full, completed from reference TRBV5-4 and TRBJ1-2, reads ETGVTQSPTHLIKTRGQQVTLRCSSQSGHNTVSWYQQALGQGPQFIFQYYREEENGRGNFPPRFSGLQFPNYSSELNVNALELDDSALYLCASSPWTVKYGYTFGSGTRLTVV.

The chain carries TRBV4-2 and TRBJ2-5; TRBD2 aligns across 9 bases. The end of the DNA is better explained by TRBJ2-7, so the J call may be wrong. CDR1 is LGHNA, CDR2 YNFKEQ, per germline. The CDR3 has 18 residues. The CDR3 region is CASSPTDPWSSGGYEQYF. As DNA, the CDR3 is TGTGCCAGCAGCCCAACGGATCCGTGGAGTAGCGGGGGCTACGAGCAGTACTTC.

This chain links TRBV5-4 with TRBJ2-5; D remains ambiguous. V dropped 0 bases and J dropped 5 bases, with 14 bases sitting between them. Germline V CDR1 and CDR2: SGHNT, YYREEE (reference sequence). The CDR3 length is 15 residues. The CDR3 nucleotides are TGTGCCAGCAGCTTGGCCGGCCTAGGTTTGGAGACCCAGTACTTC. Translation: CASSLAGLGLETQYF.

The V call is TRBV5-4, the J call TRBJ1-3; the D gene is possibly TRBD1 (6 bases). The CDR3 length is 16 residues. Germline-derived CDR1 and CDR2 are SGHNT and YYREEE (reference sequence). Trimming stripped 3 bases from V and 4 bases from J, with 17 bases between. CDR3 residues: CASSSGIGQIGNTIYF. The CDR3 DNA reads as TGTGCCAGCAGCTCAGGAATCGGACAGATCGGAAACACCATATATTTT.

The rearrangement uses TRBV5-5 and TRBJ1-2; D is perhaps TRBD1 (5 bases). The CDR3 spans 14 residues. V lost 4 bases, J lost 4 bases, and 14 bases lay in between. The germline gives CDR1 SGHKS, CDR2 YYEKEE (reference sequence). The CDR3 DNA reads TGTGCCAGCAGCCTAACCCCGGGACGCTATGGCTACACCTTC. Protein: CASSLTPGRYGYTF.

The gene calls are TRBV7-9 and TRBJ2-7; tentative D call: TRBD2 (5 bases). The CDR3 consists of 14 residues. Germline-derived CDR1 and CDR2 are SEHNR and FQNEAQ (reference sequence). The V end was cut by 5 bases, the J end by 0 bases, with 11 bases between. The CDR3: CASSLTAGSYEQYF. CDR3 DNA: TGTGCCAGCAGCCTAACGGCGGGCTCCTACGAGCAGTACTTC.

The rearrangement links TRBV20-1 to TRBJ1-2; D ambiguous. V lost 7 bases, J lost 1 base, and 7 bases lay in between. Per germline, CDR1 DFQATT and CDR2 SNEGSKA (reference sequence). The CDR3 contains 11 residues. CDR3 in DNA: TGCAGTGTAGCGGTTAACTATGGCTACACCTTC. Translated, it gives CSVAVNYGYTF.

In DNA, the CDR3 is TGCGCCAGCAGCTTGCCGAATCTGACAGTGGCAAGGGTCACCGAGCAGTACTTC. Amino acids: CASSLPNLTVARVTEQYF. The chain links TRBV5-1 to TRBJ2-7; TRBD1 is a possible D gene (5 bases). The CDR3 sequence is 18 residues long. Germline CDR1 SGHRS, CDR2 YFSETQ. V was clipped by 1 base and J by 6 bases, with 26 bases between them.

The chain combines TRBV30 with TRBJ1-1, with 7 bases aligning to TRBD1. Losses at the gene ends were 5 bases for V and 8 bases for J; bases not matched to a gene: 8. Germline CDR1 reads GTSNPN; CDR2 reads SVGIG (reference sequence). The CDR3 spans 12 residues. CDR3 residues: CAWGRQGLEAFF. CDR3 DNA: TGTGCCTGGGGTAGACAGGGATTAGAAGCTTTCTTT.

This sequence joins TRBV30 and TRBJ2-5, with D unclear. Trimming cost V 1 base and J 5 bases, with 14 bases left between them. The CDR3 loop spans 14 amino acids. The germline gives CDR1 GTSNPN, CDR2 SVGIG (reference sequence). For the CDR3, the DNA is TGTGCCTGGAGTGGAGGTTCTGTATTGGAGACCCAGTACTTC. This gives the protein CAWSGGSVLETQYF.

Many counts were recorded for this clone. The V call is TRBV18, the J call TRBJ1-2; no firm D call. Germline V gene sequence: CDR1 KGHSH, CDR2 LQKENI. The CDR3 is made up of 11 amino acids. The V gene lost 2 bases and the J gene lost 8 bases, with 6 bases spanning the gap. The CDR3: CASSPSRGYTF. The CDR3 DNA reads as TGTGCCAGCTCACCATCCCGCGGCTACACCTTC.

The count of this clone is one. The rearrangement links TRBV28 to TRBJ1-5, with no clear D. Trimming cost V 5 bases and J 3 bases, with 17 bases left between them. The CDR3 length is 16 residues. Germline V lookup: CDR1 MDHEN, CDR2 SYDVKM. CDR3 sequence: CASSELWGWDNQPQHF. The CDR3 nucleotides are TGTGCCAGCAGTGAACTATGGGGATGGGACAATCAGCCCCAGCATTTT. The full variable domain, its missing parts supplied by reference TRBV28 and TRBJ1-5, is DVKVTQSSRYLVKRTGEKVFLECVQDMDHENMFWYRQDPGLGLRLIYFSYDVKMKEKGDIPEGYSVSREKKERFSLILESASTNQTSMYLCASSELWGWDNQPQHFGDGTRLSIL.

The chain carries TRBV5-1 and TRBJ2-4, with 9 nucleotides matching TRBD1. Trimming at V came to 5 bases and at J to 9 bases, leaving 9 bases not matched to a gene. In germline, CDR1 is SGHRS, CDR2 YFSETQ. There are 14 residues in the CDR3. The CDR3 nucleotides read TGCGCCAGCAGTTCCGGGACAGGGAAGAGCATTCAGTACTTC. Residues: CASSSGTGKSIQYF. Looking up the rest from reference TRBV5-1 and TRBJ2-4 gives the full variable domain: KAGVTQTPRYLIKTRGQQVTLSCSPISGHRSVSWYQQTPGQGLQFLFEYFSETQRNKGNFPGRFSGRQFSNSRSEMNVSTLELGDSALYLCASSSGTGKSIQYFGAGTRLSVL.

This clone was seen once. The rearrangement uses TRBV4-1 and TRBJ2-7, with 9 bases aligning to TRBD1. CDR1 is MGHRA, CDR2 YSYEKL, per germline. The ends lost 1 base at V and 3 bases at J; junction bases unmatched: 4. The CDR3 covers 15 residues. The CDR3, as DNA: TGCGCCAGCAGCCAAGGACGGACAGGGGACTACGAGCAGTACTTC. Its protein is CASSQGRTGDYEQYF.

The chain recombines TRBV7-3 with TRBJ2-3; D perhaps matches TRBD2 (6 bases). The CDR3 is 16 amino acids. The V and J ends lost 5 bases and 4 bases respectively, with 19 bases between them. The V gene's germline CDR1 is SGHTA and CDR2 FQGTGA. The CDR3 region is CASSLQPRGGADTQYF. The CDR3 region has the DNA TGTGCCAGCAGCCTGCAACCCCGAGGCGGGGCAGATACGCAGTATTTT.

The V call is TRBV11-3, the J call TRBJ1-6; the D gene is possibly TRBD1 (6 bases). CDR1 is SGHNT, CDR2 YENEEA, per germline. CDR3 length: 17 residues. Trimming took off 4 bases at V and 0 bases at J, with 13 bases between the two ends. CDR3 sequence reads: CASSSRTASSYNSPLHF. The DNA of the CDR3 is TGTGCCAGCAGCTCACGGACAGCGAGCTCCTATAATTCACCCCTCCACTTT.

The gene calls are TRBV10-2 and TRBJ1-3; D gene unclear. V lost 6 bases to trimming and J lost 7 bases, with 16 bases between them. Germline lookup yields CDR1 WSHSY and CDR2 SAAADI. The CDR3 loop spans 14 amino acids. CDR3 protein: CASRMALFGNTIYF. The CDR3, as DNA: TGCGCCAGCAGAATGGCCCTGTTTGGCAACACCATATATTTT.

This chain connects TRBV6-5 to TRBJ2-7; D not certain. The CDR3 totals 14 residues. V gave up 6 bases and J gave up 3 bases, with 15 bases separating them. Germline values: CDR1 MNHEY, CDR2 SVGAGI. CDR3 DNA sequence: TGTGCCAGCAGCTCTGTTGGGGTAAGCTACGAGCAGTACTTC. It is translated as CASSSVGVSYEQYF.

The rearrangement uses TRBV6-5 and TRBJ2-2; D not resolved. V was clipped by 5 bases and J by 6 bases, with 7 bases between them. The CDR3 totals 12 residues. Germline V gene data show CDR1 as MNHEY and CDR2 as SVGAGI. CDR3 bases: TGTGCCAGCAGTAAAGGCCCCGGGGAGCTGTTTTTT. It translates to CASSKGPGELFF.

Only a few counts were recorded for this clone. The rearrangement uses TRBV28 and TRBJ1-6; 7 nucleotides line up with TRBD1. The trim removed 1 base at V and 5 bases at J, leaving 5 bases unmatched. Germline lookup yields CDR1 MDHEN and CDR2 SYDVKM. CDR3 length: 16 residues. CDR3 residues: CASSLLDRPDNSPLHF. Written as DNA, the CDR3 is TGTGCCAGCAGTTTATTGGACAGGCCCGATAATTCACCCCTCCACTTT. The complete variable domain, with remaining parts taken from reference TRBV28 and TRBJ1-6, reads DVKVTQSSRYLVKRTGEKVFLECVQDMDHENMFWYRQDPGLGLRLIYFSYDVKMKEKGDIPEGYSVSREKKERFSLILESASTNQTSMYLCASSLLDRPDNSPLHFGNGTRLTVT.

This chain uses TRBV30 with TRBJ1-1; D call uncertain. The CDR3 loop spans 12 amino acids. V lost 8 bases and J lost 1, with 11 bases in between. CDR1 and CDR2 (germline): GTSNPN, SVGIG (reference sequence). The CDR3 coding sequence is TGTGCCGGAAATCTGGAGAACACTGAAGCTTTCTTT. Its protein is CAGNLENTEAFF.

The V gene is TRBV7-9, the J gene TRBJ2-2; D is ambiguous. Germline V CDR1 and CDR2: SEHNR, FQNEAQ (reference sequence). Between the trimmed V and J ends, which lost 4 bases and 4 bases, there was a span of 13 bases. The CDR3 is made up of 15 amino acids. CDR3: CASSSLGGFTGELFF. The CDR3 region has the DNA TGTGCCAGCAGCTCCCTCGGTGGGTTCACCGGGGAGCTGTTTTTT.

The rearrangement uses TRBV2 and TRBJ2-7, with D unclear. Trimming left V 2 bases short and J 5 bases short, with 10 bases between. Germline V gene data show CDR1 as SNHLY and CDR2 as FYNNEI. This CDR3 is built from 13 residues. The CDR3 sequence: CASSERQIDEQYF. Written as DNA, the CDR3 is TGTGCCAGCAGTGAACGGCAAATCGACGAGCAGTACTTC.

This sequence joins TRBV28 and TRBJ1-1; tentatively, D is TRBD1 (6 bases). The V and J ends lost 5 bases and 1 base respectively, with 11 bases between them. The CDR3 is made up of 14 amino acids. Germline CDR1 MDHEN, CDR2 SYDVKM. This chain's CDR3 is CASSTGTSNTEAFF. CDR3 bases: TGTGCCAGCAGTACTGGGACATCGAACACTGAAGCTTTCTTT. The full variable domain, rest sourced from reference TRBV28 and TRBJ1-1, is DVKVTQSSRYLVKRTGEKVFLECVQDMDHENMFWYRQDPGLGLRLIYFSYDVKMKEKGDIPEGYSVSREKKERFSLILESASTNQTSMYLCASSTGTSNTEAFFGQGTRLTVV.

V and J are TRBV7-9 and TRBJ1-4, with D perhaps matching TRBD1 (6 bases). V lost 10 bases to trimming and J lost 7 bases, with 19 bases between them. Germline CDR1 reads SEHNR; CDR2 reads FQNEAQ (reference sequence). This CDR3 is built from 14 residues. CDR3 in amino acids: CAILAGEGGEKLFF. CDR3 bases: TGTGCCATCCTGGCAGGGGAGGGAGGTGAAAAACTGTTTTTT.

This clone was seen more than once but under ten times. This chain joins TRBV7-9 and TRBJ2-7, with 8 bases matching TRBD1. The junction had 7 bases not matched to a gene; V was cut back by 3 bases and J by 12 bases. In germline, CDR1 is SEHNR, CDR2 FQNEAQ (reference sequence). This CDR3 comprises 12 residues. The CDR3 reads CASSLETGTGYF. The DNA of the CDR3 is TGTGCCAGCAGCTTGGAGACCGGGACAGGGTACTTC.

Concerning this clone itself: At one boundary the junction diverges from the germline segment, which might be a read error. The rearrangement joins TRBV4-3 to TRBJ2-1, with 14 positions matching TRBD2. In germline, CDR1 is LGHNA, CDR2 YSLEER. The CDR3 is 16 residues long. The CDR3 spells CASSTRLAGGNNKQFF. The CDR3 DNA reads as TGCGCCAGCAGCACACGACTAGCGGGGGGGAACAATAAGCAGTTCTTC.

The chain uses TRBV10-3 and TRBJ2-5, with D hard to call. V lost 3 bases to trimming and J lost 1 base, with 9 bases between them. The CDR3 is 14 residues long. From germline, CDR1 is ENHRY and CDR2 SYGVKD. CDR3 sequence: CAISEGQTQETQYF. For the CDR3, the DNA is TGTGCCATCAGTGAAGGGCAGACCCAAGAGACCCAGTACTTC.